This passage covers 3 T cell receptor beta chains from one sample sequenced in a study of cytomegalovirus exposure and HLA in healthy donors. The PCR ran on 60 Vbeta and 13 Jbeta primers. This table comes from immunoSEQ multiplex PCR, and its TCRdb copy is limited to in-frame clones, with some not included. The sample shows some 140,000 clones, nearly 80% of them seen only once. Input material: PBMCs. Receptor source: a man younger than 40 in good health and CMV-seronegative.

Only one count was recorded for this clone. V is TRBV10-3 and J is TRBJ1-1; D ambiguous. Trimming shortened V by 0 bases and J by 3 bases, and 14 bases separated the two germline ends. The germline CDR1 and CDR2 sequences are ENHRY and SYGVKD. CDR3 size: 16 residues. The CDR3 sequence is CAISESRETLDTEAFF. CDR3 sequence (DNA): TGTGCCATCAGTGAGTCAAGGGAGACTTTGGACACTGAAGCTTTCTTT.

The chain recombines TRBV4-1 with TRBJ2-7; D is perhaps TRBD2 (6 bases). Germline CDR1 reads MGHRA; CDR2 reads YSYEKL. V was cut by 3 bases and J by 2 bases, with 14 bases left in between. The CDR3 has 15 amino acids. CDR3 in amino acids: CASSQVGGIAYEQYF. The CDR3 DNA follows: TGCGCCAGCAGCCAGGTTGGCGGGATAGCCTACGAGCAGTACTTC.

This clone was observed a single time. The V call is TRBV28, the J call TRBJ1-5; D remains ambiguous. V lost 1 base and J lost 0, with 7 bases in between. The germline V gene encodes CDR1 MDHEN and CDR2 SYDVKM. This CDR3 region has 15 residues. CDR3 region: CASSLLSNSNQPQHF. The CDR3 nucleotides read TGTGCCAGCAGTTTATTGAGTAATAGCAATCAGCCCCAGCATTTT.